A selection of T cell receptor beta chains follows, all from one sample in a study of blood T cells in healthy people across ages. TCRdb re-called the 5' RACE reads through MiXCR, storing one row per CDR3 protein. The sample comprises 650,000 to 800,000 distinct CDR3 sequences, 52% of which are singletons, and roughly 14% rests with the top ten. The sample consisted of blood. These receptors came from an elderly woman in good health. The CDR3 runs from the conserved cysteine through the conserved F or W. Each record gives: V gene, D gene, J gene, clone size, CDR3 DNA, CDR3 protein. The D gene is left open where the match is weak. Part of the rows lack a size; the others show once, few, many or a class for expanded clones.

v_call: TRBV20-1; d_call: .; j_call: TRBJ2-7; clone_size: many; cdr3_nt: TGCAGTGCTAGCGGGACTCCACCTGAAGAGCAGTACTTC; cdr3_aa: CSASGTPPEEQYF
v_call: TRBV12-5; d_call: .; j_call: TRBJ2-5; clone_size: once; cdr3_nt: TGTGCTAGTGGTTTGGAGACAGTCGAAGAGACCCAGTACTTC; cdr3_aa: CASGLETVEETQYF
v_call: TRBV6-2/TRBV6-3; d_call: .; j_call: TRBJ1-2; clone_size: many; cdr3_nt: TGTGCCACCCAGAGTCTCTATGGCTACACCTTC; cdr3_aa: CATQSLYGYTF
v_call: TRBV10-3; d_call: TRBD1; j_call: TRBJ2-3; clone_size: .; cdr3_nt: TGTGCCATCAGTGAGTCGCCGGGACAGTTCTCAGATACGCAGTATTTT; cdr3_aa: CAISESPGQFSDTQYF
v_call: TRBV29-1; d_call: TRBD2; j_call: TRBJ2-7; clone_size: .; cdr3_nt: TGCAGCGTTGAAGATAGGGACTACGAACAGTACTTC; cdr3_aa: CSVEDRDYEQYF
v_call: TRBV24-1; d_call: .; j_call: TRBJ2-7; clone_size: .; cdr3_nt: TGTGCCACCAGTGGACTTTCCCTCTCCTACGAGCAGTACTTC; cdr3_aa: CATSGLSLSYEQYF
v_call: TRBV7-9; d_call: TRBD1; j_call: TRBJ1-5; clone_size: .; cdr3_nt: TGTGCCAGCACGGGGACAGATAGCAATCAGCCCCAGCATTTT; cdr3_aa: CASTGTDSNQPQHF
v_call: TRBV4-2; d_call: TRBD2; j_call: TRBJ2-7; clone_size: .; cdr3_nt: TGTGCCAGCAGCCAAGATCTACTAGCGGGAGACTACGAGCAGTACTTC; cdr3_aa: CASSQDLLAGDYEQYF
v_call: TRBV28; d_call: .; j_call: TRBJ2-5; clone_size: .; cdr3_nt: TGTGCCAGCAGTTTAGCCCAGGGTAGAGAGACCCAGTACTTC; cdr3_aa: CASSLAQGRETQYF
v_call: TRBV12-3/TRBV12-4; d_call: .; j_call: TRBJ2-1; clone_size: many; cdr3_nt: TGTGCCAGCAGCCCACAGTACAATGAGCAGTTCTTC; cdr3_aa: CASSPQYNEQFF
v_call: TRBV7-9; d_call: .; j_call: TRBJ1-2; clone_size: many; cdr3_nt: TGTGCCAGCAGCTTAGAGGGAGGGGCCCTCTATGGCTACACCTTC; cdr3_aa: CASSLEGGALYGYTF
v_call: TRBV28; d_call: TRBD2; j_call: TRBJ2-1; clone_size: many; cdr3_nt: TGTGCCACCCTGACACTAGCGGGAGGACACAATGAGCAGTTCTTC; cdr3_aa: CATLTLAGGHNEQFF
v_call: TRBV5-1; d_call: .; j_call: TRBJ2-3; clone_size: .; cdr3_nt: TGCGCCAGCAGCTTGGTTATATCCGCTACAGATACGCAGTATTTT; cdr3_aa: CASSLVISATDTQYF
v_call: TRBV5-1; d_call: TRBD2; j_call: TRBJ2-3; clone_size: .; cdr3_nt: TGCGCCAGCAGCTTGGCCACTAGCGGGAGGGCAGATACGCAGTATTTT; cdr3_aa: CASSLATSGRADTQYF
v_call: TRBV6-5; d_call: .; j_call: TRBJ2-1; clone_size: many; cdr3_nt: TGTGCCAGCAGTCCTAACAGGTTTTCCCCCTACAATGAGCAGTTCTTC; cdr3_aa: CASSPNRFSPYNEQFF
v_call: TRBV5-1; d_call: TRBD1; j_call: TRBJ1-1; clone_size: .; cdr3_nt: TGCGCCAGCAGCCAAACAGGGGGCGCGAGCACTGAAGCTTTCTTT; cdr3_aa: CASSQTGGASTEAFF
v_call: TRBV7-3; d_call: TRBD1; j_call: TRBJ1-2; clone_size: .; cdr3_nt: TGTGCCAGCAGCCCACACCTGACAGGGTCCGTCTATGGCTACACCTTC; cdr3_aa: CASSPHLTGSVYGYTF
v_call: TRBV2; d_call: .; j_call: TRBJ1-5; clone_size: .; cdr3_nt: TGTGCCAGCAGTGTATGGACAGCCAATCAGCCCCAGCATTTT; cdr3_aa: CASSVWTANQPQHF
v_call: TRBV6-2/TRBV6-3; d_call: .; j_call: TRBJ2-1; clone_size: .; cdr3_nt: TGTGCCAGCAGTCCCTGGGGAAGTTTTACCTACAATGAGCAGTTCTTC; cdr3_aa: CASSPWGSFTYNEQFF
v_call: TRBV12-3/TRBV12-4; d_call: .; j_call: TRBJ1-2; clone_size: .; cdr3_nt: TGTGCCAGCGGGGTCTATGGCTACACCTTC; cdr3_aa: CASGVYGYTF
v_call: TRBV3-1; d_call: .; j_call: TRBJ2-1; clone_size: many; cdr3_nt: TGTGCCAGCAGCCAAGACACAACTGTTAGTGAGCAGTTCTTC; cdr3_aa: CASSQDTTVSEQFF
v_call: TRBV9; d_call: TRBD2; j_call: TRBJ2-7; clone_size: .; cdr3_nt: TGTGCCAGCAGCGGGACGAGCGGGGGGAACCACGAGCAGTACTTC; cdr3_aa: CASSGTSGGNHEQYF
v_call: TRBV5-1; d_call: .; j_call: TRBJ2-7; clone_size: .; cdr3_nt: TGCGCCAGCAGCTTGAAGGGGCCCCTCTACGAGCAGTACTTC; cdr3_aa: CASSLKGPLYEQYF
v_call: TRBV20-1; d_call: .; j_call: TRBJ1-1; clone_size: .; cdr3_nt: TGCAGTGCAGTCCTTCCTCAGAACACTGAAGCTTTCTTT; cdr3_aa: CSAVLPQNTEAFF
v_call: TRBV20-1; d_call: TRBD1; j_call: TRBJ1-1; clone_size: .; cdr3_nt: TGCAGTGCTAGAGAGAGCCCAGGGGGCCGAGCTTTCTTT; cdr3_aa: CSARESPGGRAFF